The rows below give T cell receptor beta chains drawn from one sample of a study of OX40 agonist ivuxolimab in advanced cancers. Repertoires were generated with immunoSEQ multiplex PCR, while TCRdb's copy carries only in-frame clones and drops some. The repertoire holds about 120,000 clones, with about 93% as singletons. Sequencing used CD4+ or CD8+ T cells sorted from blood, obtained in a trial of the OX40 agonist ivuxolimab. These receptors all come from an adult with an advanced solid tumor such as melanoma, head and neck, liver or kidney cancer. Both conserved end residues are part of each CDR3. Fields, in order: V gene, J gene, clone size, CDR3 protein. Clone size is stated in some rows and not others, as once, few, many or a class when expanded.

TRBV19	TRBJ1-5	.	CASTRDINQPQHF
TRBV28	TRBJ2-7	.	CASSLLGSFPTEQYF
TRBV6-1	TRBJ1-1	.	CASSLGVVNTEAFF
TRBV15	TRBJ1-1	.	CATSRGGTGMNTEAFF
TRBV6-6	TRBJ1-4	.	CASSYQSSNEKLFF
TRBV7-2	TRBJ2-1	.	CASSERGGLLEQFF
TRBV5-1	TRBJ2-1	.	CASSLPSPNEQFF
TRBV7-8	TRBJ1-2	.	CASSLRLDRYGYTF
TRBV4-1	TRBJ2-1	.	CASSQGGGSYNEQFF
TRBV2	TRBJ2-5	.	CASSARRTLYQETQYF
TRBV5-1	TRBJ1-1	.	CASSLVAANTEAFF
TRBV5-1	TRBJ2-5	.	CASSLSQETQYF
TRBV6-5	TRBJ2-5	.	CASSRTGPRETQYF
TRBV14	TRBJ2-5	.	CASSPGLARETQYF
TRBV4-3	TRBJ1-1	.	CASSHTDRRNTEAFF
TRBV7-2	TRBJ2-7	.	CASSRGGTSVRSYEQYF
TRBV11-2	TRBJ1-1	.	CASSFTRGQNTEAFF
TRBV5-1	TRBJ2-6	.	CASSSRSGANVLTF
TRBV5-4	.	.	CASSDLPGQGTGEQYF
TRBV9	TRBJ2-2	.	CASSQHGQGSTGELFF
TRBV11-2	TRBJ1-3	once	CASSLDNRGAGNTIYF
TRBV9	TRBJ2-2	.	CASSVVGTRNTGELFF
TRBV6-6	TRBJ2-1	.	CASSYSGREDEQFF
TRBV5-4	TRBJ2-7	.	CASSSDAGEGYEQYF
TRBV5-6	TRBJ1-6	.	CASSLGVVNSPLHF
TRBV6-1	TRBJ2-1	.	CASRRGIDEQFF
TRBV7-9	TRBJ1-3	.	CASSLGDSGNTIYF
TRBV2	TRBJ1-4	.	CASGQSPGNEKLFF
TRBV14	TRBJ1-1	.	CASSQVGHLNTEAFF
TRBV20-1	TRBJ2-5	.	CSATGQETQYF
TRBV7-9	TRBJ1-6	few	CASSSPTGEFNSPLHF
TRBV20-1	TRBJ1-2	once	CSAAQGTGYTF
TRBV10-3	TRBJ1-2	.	CAISESGAGGYTF
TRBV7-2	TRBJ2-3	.	CASSLGASGGTDTQYF
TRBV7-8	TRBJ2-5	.	CASSLGQEETQYF
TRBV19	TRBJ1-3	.	CASSISQLLSGNTIYF
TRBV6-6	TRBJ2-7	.	CASSYSLKGPYEQYF